A selection of T cell receptor beta chains follows, all from one sample in a study of blood T cell repertoires in COVID-19. Sequencing was performed with immunoSEQ multiplex PCR; in TCRdb, only in-frame clones are kept and a portion is missing. The table records under 400,000 clones, more than 70% of them present only once. The material sequenced was PBMCs or T cells enriched from blood (not recorded which). Source of these receptors: a woman in her 30s who had been exposed to COVID-19. Both conserved end residues are part of each CDR3. A D gene is named only where the DNA matches it firmly. Clone size appears in some rows only: once, few, many, or a class for an expanded clone.

d_call	v_call	clone_size	j_call	cdr3_nt	cdr3_aa
TRBD1	TRBV28	.	TRBJ1-1	TGTGCCAGCAGTTGGGGACAGGTCAACACTGAAGCTTTCTTT	CASSWGQVNTEAFF
.	TRBV7-3	.	TRBJ2-1	TGTGCCAGCAGCTTACGGGGACTCCCGGGAGCCGTCGACAATGAGCAGTTCTTC	CASSLRGLPGAVDNEQFF
.	TRBV16	few	TRBJ1-1	TGTGCCAGCAGCCACTCGACAGGGAACACTGAAGCTTTCTTT	CASSHSTGNTEAFF
.	TRBV6-5	.	TRBJ1-2	TGTGCCAGCAGTACCCCCGGGGACTATGGCTACACCTTC	CASSTPGDYGYTF
TRBD1	TRBV29-1	few	TRBJ1-6	TGCAGCGTTGCACAGGGGGCCGGTTCACCCCTCCACTTT	CSVAQGAGSPLHF
.	TRBV11-2	.	TRBJ1-2	TGTGCCAGCAGCGAAGGGGGCTATGGCTACACCTTC	CASSEGGYGYTF
TRBD1	TRBV6-1	.	TRBJ1-6	TGTGCCAGCAGTGACCCCTTCGGGACAGAATATAATTCACCCCTCCACTTT	CASSDPFGTEYNSPLHF
TRBD1	TRBV10-2	.	TRBJ2-7	TGCGCCAAGGTCAGGGGGACCTACGAGCAGTACTTC	CAKVRGTYEQYF
.	TRBV7-3	.	TRBJ2-2	TGTGCCACAGGCTCTTCTGCCGGGGAGCTGTTTTTT	CATGSSAGELFF
TRBD1	TRBV24-1	.	TRBJ1-2	TGTGCCACCAGTGATAGAGGACAGGGGGATGGCTACACCTTC	CATSDRGQGDGYTF
TRBD1	TRBV5-1	.	TRBJ1-5	TGCGCCAGCAGCGGAAAGGACAGGGTAACCAATCAGCCCCAGCATTTT	CASSGKDRVTNQPQHF